The present T cell receptor (beta chain) was sequenced within a study of human T cells and chemical hapten exposure. General study points: Expanded TCRs grouped into significantly more large CDR3 similarity clusters than controls produced.

This clonotype was detected many times. The antigen is unknown. Germline assignment: CDR1 SNHLY and CDR2 FYNNEI. CDR3 size: 14 residues. The V and J ends lost 6 bases and 2 bases, in that order; junction bases with no gene match: 4. Time point of the sample: patch test 2, 6 weeks after DPC sensitization. Treatment: therapeutic diphenylcyclopropenone sensitization with weekly scalp DPC. TCRdb analysed the RACE reads with MiXCR anew, one entry per CDR3 protein. The repertoire has over 85,000 distinct CDR3 sequences, over 7.5% of them found once; the top ten carry about 2%. This clonotype originated in a woman aged 40-49 years with alopecia areata. Some clones in this sample may be carry-over from other donors' samples. Sequencing was performed on whole blood, taken in connection with sensitization to the hapten diphenylcyclopropenone (DPC). The V gene is TRBV2, the J gene TRBJ2-3, with 8 bases matching TRBD2. CDR3 DNA sequence: TGTGCCAGCAGCTTTAGCGGGAACACAGATACGCAGTATTTT. Amino acids: CASSFSGNTDTQYF.